These T cell receptor beta chains were read from a single sample in a study of a mutant IDH1 vaccine in newly diagnosed glioma. These receptors have no known antigen. Produced via immunoSEQ multiplex PCR; TCRdb's table is partial and in-frame only. Seen here are roughly 74,000 clones, more than 70% observed once, and the top ten hold approximately 0.8%. Sequenced material: PBMCs, taken from a glioma patient whose treatment included an IDH1 peptide vaccine. The receptors were gathered from a woman aged 50 to 60 with glioma. CDR3s include the opening cysteine and the closing phenylalanine or tryptophan. D genes are given only for firm matches. Clone size, where shown, is once, few, many, or a class for clones that have expanded.

D | size | J | V | DNA | CDR3
- | - | TRBJ2-7 | TRBV28 | TGTGCCAGCAGTTTAGTGCCCACCGGCAAGCAGTACTTC | CASSLVPTGKQYF
- | - | TRBJ2-2 | TRBV10-3 | TGTGCCATCAGCGGAGCTCCAACCGGGGAGCTGTTTTTT | CAISGAPTGELFF
- | - | TRBJ2-1 | TRBV27 | TGTGCCAGCAGTTTGGGGCAGGTTTCGTACAATGAGCAGTTCTTC | CASSLGQVSYNEQFF
TRBD1 | - | TRBJ1-4 | TRBV5-1 | TGCGCCAGCAGCAGATTCCACTTGACAGGGGGTAATGAAAAACTGTTTTTT | CASSRFHLTGGNEKLFF
TRBD1 | - | TRBJ2-2 | TRBV28 | TGTGCCAGCAGTAACCACAGGGGGCTGGGCACCGGGGAGCTGTTTTTT | CASSNHRGLGTGELFF
- | - | TRBJ2-4 | TRBV6-5 | TGTGCCAGCAGTTACTCGGCGGTAGCCAAAAACATTCAGTACTTC | CASSYSAVAKNIQYF
- | - | TRBJ1-3 | TRBV16 | TGTGCCAGCAGCCAATCATTAGGCCCTCTTCGGGGAAACACCATATATTTT | CASSQSLGPLRGNTIYF
- | - | TRBJ2-7 | TRBV4-1 | TGCGCCAGCAGCCAAGAAGGCCCCTACGAGCAGTACTTC | CASSQEGPYEQYF
- | once | TRBJ1-4 | TRBV6-1 | TGTGCCAGCAGCCGCTCGGCGGCAACTAATGAAAAACTGTTTTTT | CASSRSAATNEKLFF
- | - | TRBJ2-7 | TRBV6-6 | TGTGCCAGCAGTTACCATCCTACCTACGAGCAGTACTTC | CASSYHPTYEQYF
- | - | TRBJ2-7 | TRBV11-2 | TGTGCCAGCAGCCCTCACTCCTACGAGCAGTACTTC | CASSPHSYEQYF
TRBD2 | once | TRBJ2-7 | TRBV29-1 | TGCAGCGTTGGAAGCGGGAGTTCCTACGAGCAGTACTTC | CSVGSGSSYEQYF
- | - | TRBJ2-3 | TRBV28 | TGTGCCACACAAGGGGGGTGGGCAGATACGCAGTATTTT | CATQGGWADTQYF
TRBD2 | - | TRBJ2-1 | TRBV7-8 | TGTGCCAGCAGCATAACTAGCGGGAGGATCAATGAGCAGTTCTTC | CASSITSGRINEQFF